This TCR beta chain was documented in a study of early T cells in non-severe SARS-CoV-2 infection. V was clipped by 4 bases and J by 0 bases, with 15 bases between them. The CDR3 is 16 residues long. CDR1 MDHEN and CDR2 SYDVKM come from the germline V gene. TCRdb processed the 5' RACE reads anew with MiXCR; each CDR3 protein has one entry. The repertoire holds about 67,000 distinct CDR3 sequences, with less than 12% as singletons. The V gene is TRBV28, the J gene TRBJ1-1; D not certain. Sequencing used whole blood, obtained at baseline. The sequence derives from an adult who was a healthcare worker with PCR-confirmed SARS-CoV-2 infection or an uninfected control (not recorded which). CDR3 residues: CASSSTGPGLNTEAFF. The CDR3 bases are TGTGCCAGCAGTTCTACCGGACCCGGATTGAACACTGAAGCTTTCTTT.